This T cell receptor beta chain appears in the sequencing data of a study of cytotoxic CD8 clonotypes in ibrutinib-treated CLL (dated by TCRdb to 2020 to 2022). Concerning the study at large: The cohort was composed of some twelve relapsed/refractory and roughly 16 treatment-naive patients; IGHV unmutated status was identified in 17 patients. Partial responses were observed in 24 patients and complete responses in 2; after a median follow-up of roughly 72 months, remission was maintained in approximately 14 patients and progression was observed in approximately 12. Samples at response were collected after a median of about 12 months of treatment, with a range of about 6 to 36 months. On average, each sample yielded 250,000 to 300,000 productive templates and roughly 95,000 productive rearrangements. Longitudinal samples were available for about 30% of the roughly 86 trial participants. Cryopreserved peripheral blood mononuclear cells were collected before treatment, at response, and at either disease progression or sustained remission. Every sample from remission and from progressive disease was obtained while the patients were still on ibrutinib. What the research found in general, with its limitations: Sampling times were not matched between patients in sustained remission and patients whose disease was progressing, and lymph node repertoires were not examined. At ibrutinib response clonality went up, during sustained remission it held steady, and at progression it dropped back toward baseline. Public clonotypes were rare and either shrank or stayed stable during treatment, and the rise in clonality at ibrutinib response reflected expansion of private clonotypes. Baseline clonality was found to be higher than that of age-matched healthy donors and was strongly correlated with circulating CD8+ T-cell counts.

The goal of deep resolution MiSeq sequencing was a depth between 1 in 1 million and 1 in 200,000 T cells, and coverage averaged 10x per clonotype. The immunoSEQ hsTCRB Kit was used to generate TCR beta libraries. Turning to the authors' computational methods: Data were analyzed with ImmunoSEQ Data Assistant and ImmunoSEQ Analyzer, with V, D and J genes assigned per IMGT definitions. Clonality, which ranges from 0 to 1, was calculated by subtracting the normalized Shannon entropy of productive rearrangement frequencies from one. Only overrepresented clonotypes making up at least 0.05% of the repertoire of each patient were included in the public clonotype analysis. Approximately 13 age-matched healthy donor repertoires from immuneACCESS served as clonality controls. TCRdb provides this immuneACCESS table in a form limited to in-frame rearrangements. Some clones are lacking; in checked studies, under half of them reflect an unresolved V gene, and why the rest are absent is not known. Clonal size and the V and J genes are those of that table, whereas D and trimming came from the DNA. This sample holds roughly 200,000 clones; around three quarters were observed only once. The ten largest clones take up roughly 13% of the sample.

This sample's time point label indicates: roughly 25 months on ibrutinib. For TCR beta library preparation, approximately 2 micrograms of genomic DNA were isolated from cryopreserved PBMCs. Longitudinal blood samples from CLL patients on ibrutinib monotherapy were analyzed using high-throughput TCR beta sequencing. Patients were enrolled in a phase 2 open-label single-center ibrutinib monotherapy trial. A word on this clone: Its antigen is still unknown. No base quality information exists; no much larger clone differs at one position.

The sample here was PBMCs, taken after 24 months of ibrutinib treatment. This clonotype was obtained from a human donor with chronic lymphocytic leukemia.

The sequenced DNA is TGTGCCAGCGTACAGGATAGCGCGGAGACCCAGTACTTC. Translated, it gives CASVQDSAETQYF. The V gene is TRBV28 and the J gene is TRBJ2-5; the D gene is tentatively TRBD1 or TRBD2, each matching 5 bases. From the germline V gene, CDR1 is MDHEN and CDR2 is SYDVKM. Measured from the cysteine to the phenylalanine, the CDR3 is 13 residues long. Only CDR3 DNA remains: 39 bases, in frame from the first base. V is reduced by 8 bases and J by 5 bases, leaving a spacing of 15 bases between them.